This TCR beta chain stems from a study of cytomegalovirus exposure and HLA in healthy donors. Study-level background: Among the 300 to 450 genotyped donors, around 85% were placed in the Caucasian-associated ancestry cluster.

The junction had 4 bases not matched to a gene; V was cut back by 4 bases and J by 7 bases. Germline CDR1 is SGHRS and CDR2 is YFSETQ. The CDR3 runs to 12 residues. The PCR used 60 Vbeta and 13 Jbeta primers. TCRdb keeps only in-frame clones here, not all; method: immunoSEQ multiplex PCR. The table shows more than 200,000 clones, with around 80% occurring only once. The chain uses TRBV5-1 and TRBJ2-5; TRBD2 matches at 7 bases. This sequence originates from a girl aged 2-9 years in good health and CMV-seronegative. The sequenced sample was PBMCs. The CDR3 sequence: CASSGGVGTQYF. CDR3 DNA sequence: TGCGCCAGCAGCGGGGGGGTCGGGACCCAGTACTTC.